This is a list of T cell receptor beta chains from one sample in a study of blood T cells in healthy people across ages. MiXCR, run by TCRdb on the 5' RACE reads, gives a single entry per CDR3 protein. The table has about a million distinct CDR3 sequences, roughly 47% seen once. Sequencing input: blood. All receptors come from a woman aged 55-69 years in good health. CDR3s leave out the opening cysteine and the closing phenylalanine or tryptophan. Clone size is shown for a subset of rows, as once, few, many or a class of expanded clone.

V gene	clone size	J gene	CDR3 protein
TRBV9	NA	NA	ARSVGAGGQETQY
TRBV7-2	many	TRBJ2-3	ASSLSGIGTDTQY
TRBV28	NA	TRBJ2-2	ASSFRRHPNTGELF
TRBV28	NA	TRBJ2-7	ASRLTTSGESYEQY
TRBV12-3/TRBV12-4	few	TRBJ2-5	ASSLGPLGETQY
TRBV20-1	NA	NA	SAISLAGGGISETQY
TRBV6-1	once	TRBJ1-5	ASSGAGTGGTQPQH
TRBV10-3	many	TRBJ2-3	AISEPMASTDTQY
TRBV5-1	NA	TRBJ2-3	ASSLSFRGNSDTQY
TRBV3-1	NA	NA	ASSQEGIAGETQY
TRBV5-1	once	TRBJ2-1	ASSLWGLAGHNEQF
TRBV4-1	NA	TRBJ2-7	ASSQLDRDSEQY
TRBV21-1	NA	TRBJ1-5	ASSKDLAAGAGQPQH
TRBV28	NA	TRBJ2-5	ASSPGQGIRETQY
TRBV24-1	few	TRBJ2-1	ATISRYRGNEQF
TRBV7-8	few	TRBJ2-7	ASSLPWSSYEQY
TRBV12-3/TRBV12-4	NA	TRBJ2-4	ASSLSTLVGRAKY
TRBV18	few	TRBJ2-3	ASSPPSGIDTQY
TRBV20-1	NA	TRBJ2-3	SARDPGGTDTQY
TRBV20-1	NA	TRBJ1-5	SARDREGNQPQH
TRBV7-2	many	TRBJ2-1	ASSLGLANNEQF
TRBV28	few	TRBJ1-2	ATLTGSRNHYGYT
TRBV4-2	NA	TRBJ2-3	ASSQDTGLEGTDTQY
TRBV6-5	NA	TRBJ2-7	ASSYYRSSYGQY
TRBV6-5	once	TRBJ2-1	ASSYSRRTSGTEQF
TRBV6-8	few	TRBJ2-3	ASSQGTGGKLAGTTDTQY
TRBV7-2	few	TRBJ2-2	ASTQGAGRTGELF
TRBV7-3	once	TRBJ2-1	ASSCPGRGTF
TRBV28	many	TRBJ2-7	ASRWGPYEQY
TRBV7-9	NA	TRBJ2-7	ASSLPYRSDEQY
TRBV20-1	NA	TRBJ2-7	SAPDPNEQY
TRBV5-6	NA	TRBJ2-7	ASSLVWSGTPSSYEQY
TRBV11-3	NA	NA	ASSLGGGGPYEQY
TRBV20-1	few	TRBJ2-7	SAGGRNSYEQY